One and the same sample provided the 21 T cell receptor beta chains below, sequenced in a study of blood T cell repertoires in COVID-19. TCRdb's copy holds only in-frame clones and misses some; the assay was immunoSEQ multiplex PCR. The sample lists about 81,000 clones, nearly 95% occurring once. Material for sequencing was peripheral blood. These receptors came from a human donor with active COVID-19. The donor label of this sample is uncertain.

The V and J genes are TRBV7-9 and TRBJ2-5; unclear D gene. Trimming removed 0 bases at V and 2 bases at J, with 10 bases between. This CDR3 has 15 amino acids. Germline V lookup: CDR1 SEHNR, CDR2 FQNEAQ (reference sequence). For the CDR3, the DNA is TGTGCCAGCAGCTTAGCATTGACTGTACAAGAGACCCAGTACTTC. Residues: CASSLALTVQETQYF.

The rearrangement joins TRBV5-1 to TRBJ2-3; 12 bases fit TRBD2. CDR1 and CDR2 from the germline V gene are SGHRS and YFSETQ. This CDR3 is built from 16 residues. Unmatched junction bases numbered 5, after V lost 4 bases and J lost 2 bases. Here the CDR3 DNA reads TGCGCCAGCAGCCCCGGACTAGCGGGGTACACAGATACGCAGTATTTT. Its protein product is CASSPGLAGYTDTQYF.

This clone appeared a single time. The chain has TRBV6-5 and TRBJ1-5, with 11 bases fitting TRBD1. The germline CDR1 and CDR2 sequences are MNHEY and SVGAGI. This CDR3 comprises 15 residues. Losses at the gene ends were 6 bases for V and 6 bases for J; bases not matched to a gene: 7. Written as DNA, the CDR3 is TGTGCCAGCAGCTTGGGACAGGGGGAAGGTCAGCCCCAGCATTTT. Amino acid sequence: CASSLGQGEGQPQHF.

This rearrangement joins TRBV5-6 to TRBJ2-1; the match to TRBD1 covers 7 bases. CDR3 size: 13 residues. The V segment lost 2 bases and the J segment 6 bases; nucleotides outside the gene matches: 2. Germline lookup yields CDR1 SGHDT and CDR2 YYEEEE. Here the CDR3 reads CASSLPGGNEQFF. As DNA, the CDR3 is TGTGCCAGCAGCTTACCAGGGGGCAATGAGCAGTTCTTC. The full variable domain, its missing parts supplied by reference TRBV5-6 and TRBJ2-1, is DAGVTQSPTHLIKTRGQQVTLRCSPKSGHDTVSWYQQALGQGPQFIFQYYEEEERQRGNFPDRFSGHQFPNYSSELNVNALLLGDSALYLCASSLPGGNEQFFGPGTRLTVL.

The DNA of the CDR3 is TGTGCCAGCAGCCCGTTTAGCGGGAAAGGGGAACGCACAGATACGCAGTATTTT. It translates to CASSPFSGKGERTDTQYF. The chain employs TRBV14 and TRBJ2-3, with TRBD2 matching 8 bases. This CDR3 has 18 amino acids. Germline loops: CDR1 SGHDN, CDR2 FVKESK. Germline trimming cut 4 bases from V and 1 base from J; bases unmatched to any gene: 13.

The V and J genes are TRBV27 and TRBJ2-7; maybe TRBD1 (6 bases). CDR3 length equals 15 residues. The germline V and J ends were trimmed by 10 bases and 3 bases, with 22 bases remaining between them. Germline-derived CDR1 and CDR2 are MNHEY and SMNVEV (reference sequence). For the CDR3, the DNA is TGTGCCACCGTAAGAAGGGGGACATCTGGCTACGAGCAGTACTTC. This sequence encodes CATVRRGTSGYEQYF.

The chain is built from TRBV5-6 and TRBJ1-1, with a tentative D call TRBD1 (5 bases). The CDR3 extends over 16 amino acids. The ends were cut back, 2 bases at V and 0 bases at J, with 14 bases in the middle. Germline values: CDR1 SGHDT, CDR2 YYEEEE. The CDR3 spells CASSFGAGLLNTEAFF. CDR3 nucleotides: TGTGCCAGCAGCTTTGGGGCAGGACTATTGAACACTGAAGCTTTCTTT.

This rearrangement joins TRBV25-1 to TRBJ2-5; TRBD2 aligns across 12 bases. The CDR3 consists of 15 residues. Per germline, CDR1 MGHDK and CDR2 SYGVNS. V gave up 5 bases and J gave up 5 bases; unmatched junction bases: 6. CDR3 sequence (DNA): TGTGCCAGCAGTCTCCGGACTAGCGGGGCCGAGACCCAGTACTTC. Its protein is CASSLRTSGAETQYF.

This chain joins TRBV24-1 and TRBJ2-1; possible D gene TRBD2, 6 bases. Germline CDR1 reads KGHDR; CDR2 reads SFDVKD. The CDR3 spans 16 residues. V lost 3 bases and J lost 3, with 14 bases in between. Here the CDR3 reads CATSDGGTALYNEQFF. The CDR3, as DNA: TGTGCCACCAGTGATGGGGGGACTGCCCTCTACAATGAGCAGTTCTTC.

This chain links TRBV7-2 with TRBJ2-1; the D is unclear. Germline V lookup: CDR1 SGHTA, CDR2 FQGNSA. V gave up 4 bases and J gave up 2 bases, with 6 bases separating them. The CDR3 has 13 residues. The CDR3 protein is CASSSSPYNEQFF. The CDR3 nucleotides are TGTGCCAGCAGCTCCTCCCCCTACAATGAGCAGTTCTTC.

A remark on this clone: Without the conserved terminal phenylalanine or tryptophan, this CDR3 likely stems from a read error. This sequence joins TRBV3-1 (or the pseudogene TRBV3-2) and TRBJ1-2, with D possibly matching TRBD1 (5 bases). The V gene's germline CDR1 is LGHDT and CDR2 YNNKEL (reference sequence). The V end lost 4 bases, the J end lost 8 bases, and 23 bases lay between the germline ends. The CDR3 is 16 amino acids. CDR3: CASSPVRVDRYKGYTS. DNA for the CDR3: TGTGCCAGCAGCCCTGTCCGAGTTGACAGATATAAGGGCTACACCTCC.

This clone was seen just once. The chain links TRBV3-1 (or the pseudogene TRBV3-2) to TRBJ2-2; 7 bases are a match to TRBD2. In germline, CDR1 is LGHDT, CDR2 YNNKEL (reference sequence). V gave up 0 bases and J gave up 3 bases; unmatched junction bases: 4. The CDR3 runs 16 residues. CDR3 coding DNA: TGTGCCAGCAGCCAAGATAGCGCGGGAGACACCGGGGAGCTGTTTTTT. This codes for CASSQDSAGDTGELFF.

This rearrangement joins TRBV2 to TRBJ2-7; 12 positions agree with TRBD2. Germline V lookup: CDR1 SNHLY, CDR2 FYNNEI. The CDR3 spans 18 residues. V dropped 0 bases and J dropped 6; count of bases not matched to a gene: 12. In DNA, the CDR3 is TGTGCCAGCAGTGAAGCGGGACTAGCGGGTGGCACGGGGGGCGAGCAGTACTTC. Its translation: CASSEAGLAGGTGGEQYF.

The chain employs TRBV7-9 and TRBJ2-7, with 7 bases fitting TRBD2. Unmatched junction bases numbered 6, after V lost 1 base and J lost 3 bases. CDR1 SEHNR and CDR2 FQNEAQ come from the germline V gene (reference sequence). The CDR3 spans 15 residues. CDR3 DNA: TGTGCCAGCAGCTTAGGGCCTGGACTAGACTACGAGCAGTACTTC. Translating gives CASSLGPGLDYEQYF.

The rearrangement joins TRBV7-9 to TRBJ2-2; perhaps TRBD2 as D (5 bases). The V gene's germline CDR1 is SEHNR and CDR2 FQNEAQ (reference sequence). This CDR3 has 16 amino acids. V was trimmed by 4 bases and J by 4 bases, leaving 16 bases between them. The CDR3 loop is CASSSLRRGSTGELFF. The CDR3 region has the DNA TGTGCCAGCAGCTCCCTACGTCGGGGTAGCACCGGGGAGCTGTTTTTT.

The chain joins TRBV27 to TRBJ1-1, with a weak D call TRBD1 (6 bases). This CDR3 is 15 amino acids long. Germline CDR1 is MNHEY and CDR2 is SMNVEV (reference sequence). Trimming pared 3 bases from V and 2 bases from J, leaving 13 bases between. The CDR3 spells CASSLRGAQNTEAFF. DNA for the CDR3: TGTGCCAGCAGTTTGCGGGGGGCACAAAACACTGAAGCTTTCTTT.

CDR3 region: CASSRQGAQETQYF. The CDR3, as DNA: TGCGCCAGCAGCCGACAGGGCGCTCAGGAGACCCAGTACTTC. The chain carries TRBV5-1 and TRBJ2-5, with 7 positions matching TRBD1. Germline CDR1 SGHRS, CDR2 YFSETQ. Unmatched junction bases numbered 8, after V lost 4 bases and J lost 5 bases. This CDR3 is built from 14 residues.

The chain joins TRBV11-2 to TRBJ2-5; D not certain. Trimming removed 1 base at V and 4 bases at J, with 7 bases between. The germline V gene encodes CDR1 SGHAT and CDR2 FQNNGV. CDR3 length: 13 residues. The DNA for the CDR3 is TGTGCCAGCAGCTTAGGTCCCCTAGAGACCCAGTACTTC. Translating it yields CASSLGPLETQYF.

The chain combines TRBV2 with TRBJ2-1, with TRBD1 identical over 7 bases. V lost 1 base and J lost 2; bases outside the gene matches: 2. The CDR3 is 15 residues long. Per the germline V gene, CDR1 is SNHLY and CDR2 is FYNNEI. The CDR3 loop is CASSEGQGAYNEQFF. The CDR3 DNA follows: TGTGCCAGCAGTGAAGGGCAGGGGGCCTACAATGAGCAGTTCTTC.

The genes are TRBV10-3 and TRBJ2-7, with 9 bases aligning to TRBD2. Per germline, CDR1 ENHRY and CDR2 SYGVKD. V shed 10 bases, J shed 0 bases, and the junction held 4 bases outside the gene matches. The CDR3 sequence is 13 residues long. CDR3 coding DNA: TGTGCCACTGGACTAGCGAGCTCCTACGAGCAGTACTTC. It yields the protein CATGLASSYEQYF.

The V gene is TRBV6-5, the J gene TRBJ2-7, with 8 bases lining up with TRBD1. V was clipped by 2 bases and J by 7 bases; unmatched bases: 10. The germline gives CDR1 MNHEY, CDR2 SVGAGI. The CDR3 has 15 amino acids. This chain's CDR3 is CASSYESGGRGEQYF. CDR3 in DNA: TGTGCCAGCAGTTACGAGTCAGGGGGCAGAGGTGAGCAGTACTTC.